These 27 T cell receptor beta chains came from one sample sequenced in a study of cytomegalovirus exposure and HLA in healthy donors. TCRdb's table, derived via immunoSEQ multiplex PCR, lists solely in-frame clones and lacks some. Among over 200,000 clones, about 91% were seen once, and the ten largest hold around 3%. The sample was PBMCs. The receptors here all came from a woman aged 18-29 years in good health and CMV-seronegative.

V gene TRBV15 combines with J gene TRBJ1-5; 7 bases agree with TRBD1. The CDR3 runs to 13 residues. CDR1 is LNHNV and CDR2 is YYDKDF in the germline V gene (reference sequence). Trimming removed 0 bases from V and 13 bases from J; junction bases left unmatched: 6. In nucleotides, the CDR3 is TGTGCCACCAGCAGAGAACCAGACAGGGCACAGCATTTT. Translated: CATSREPDRAQHF.

This chain connects TRBV15 to TRBJ1-1; TRBD1 might be the D (5 bases). From germline, CDR1 is LNHNV and CDR2 YYDKDF (reference sequence). This CDR3 region has 14 residues. Deletions cut 1 base from V and 5 bases from J, with 11 bases between. CDR3 DNA sequence: TGTGCCACCAGCAGAGGTCAGGGAAAAACTGAAGCTTTCTTT. Translation: CATSRGQGKTEAFF.

The V gene is TRBV29-1, the J gene TRBJ1-2; 10 bases are shared with TRBD1. Per germline, CDR1 SQVTM and CDR2 ANQGSEA. With V trimmed by 7 bases and J by 5 bases, 7 bases remained unmatched. The CDR3 extends over 13 amino acids. CDR3 in amino acids: CSAMGQGHYGYTF. The CDR3 bases are TGCAGCGCAATGGGACAGGGGCATTATGGCTACACCTTC. The complete variable domain, with remaining parts taken from reference TRBV29-1 and TRBJ1-2, reads SAVISQKPSRDICQRGTSLTIQCQVDSQVTMMFWYRQQPGQSLTLIATANQGSEATYESGFVIDKFPISRPNLTFSTLTVSNMSPEDSSIYLCSAMGQGHYGYTFGSGTRLTVV.

The chain employs TRBV6-4 and TRBJ2-1; 11 bases map to TRBD2. Germline assignment: CDR1 MRHNA and CDR2 SNTAGT. Trimming at V came to 2 bases and at J to 12 bases, leaving 12 bases not matched to a gene. The CDR3 totals 16 residues. The CDR3 DNA follows: TGTGCCAGCAGTGACCAAGTGACTAGCGGGACTGGAGGGCAGTTCTTC. Protein sequence: CASSDQVTSGTGGQFF.

There are a few counts of this clone. The genes are TRBV19 and TRBJ1-2; a possible D gene is TRBD1 (6 bases). The CDR3 has 12 residues. Germline V gene sequence: CDR1 LNHDA, CDR2 SQIVND (reference sequence). Here the CDR3 reads CDRQDSRYGYTF. CDR3 nucleotide sequence: TGTGACCGCCAGGACAGCCGCTATGGCTACACCTTC.

The genes are TRBV7-3 and TRBJ2-7; 8 nucleotides line up with TRBD1. The germline gives CDR1 SGHTA, CDR2 FQGTGA. The CDR3 runs to 17 residues. Trimming cost V 5 bases and J 0 bases; bases outside gene matches: 12. The CDR3 region has the DNA TGTGCCAGCAGCCCTACCCCCCGGACAGGGTTCTCCTACGAGCAGTACTTC. This gives the protein CASSPTPRTGFSYEQYF.

This sequence joins TRBV10-3 and TRBJ2-7; a weak D match, TRBD2 (5 bases). The CDR3 contains 12 residues. Germline V gene lookup returns CDR1 ENHRY and CDR2 SYGVKD. Trimming removed 4 bases from V and 2 bases from J, with 6 bases in between. The DNA of the CDR3 is TGTGCCATCAGTGGGGGAGCCTACGAGCAGTACTTC. Translated, it gives CAISGGAYEQYF.

The V call is TRBV4-1, the J call TRBJ2-1; 8 positions match TRBD2. The trim removed 2 bases at V and 12 bases at J, leaving 15 bases unmatched. CDR3 length: 16 amino acids. CDR1 and CDR2 from the germline V gene are MGHRA and YSYEKL. CDR3 DNA sequence: TGCGCCAGCAGCCAACCCGGGACTAGTCCTTCGGTGGTGCAGTTCTTC. It encodes CASSQPGTSPSVVQFF.

V gene TRBV18 combines with J gene TRBJ2-5; 12 positions agree with TRBD2. The CDR3 spans 17 residues. Germline CDR1 KGHSH, CDR2 LQKENI. The junction had 8 bases not matched to a gene; V was cut back by 1 base and J by 5 bases. The CDR3 nucleotides are TGTGCCAGCTCACCACTACCTAGCGGGAGGGCCTGGGAGACCCAGTACTTC. Its translation: CASSPLPSGRAWETQYF.

The chain joins TRBV28 to TRBJ1-5; D is perhaps TRBD1 (5 bases). The CDR3 contains 15 residues. The germline V gene encodes CDR1 MDHEN and CDR2 SYDVKM. The V and J ends lost 2 bases and 6 bases respectively, with 14 bases between them. CDR3 nucleotide sequence: TGTGCCAGCAGTTTAGGGGCAGGGTATGGTCAGCCCCAGCATTTT. Translation gives CASSLGAGYGQPQHF. Full variable domain (missing parts from reference TRBV28 and TRBJ1-5): DVKVTQSSRYLVKRTGEKVFLECVQDMDHENMFWYRQDPGLGLRLIYFSYDVKMKEKGDIPEGYSVSREKKERFSLILESASTNQTSMYLCASSLGAGYGQPQHFGDGTRLSIL.

This sequence joins TRBV6-5 and TRBJ2-7; 8 bases are shared with TRBD1. The CDR3 has 14 amino acids. Germline V gene sequence: CDR1 MNHEY, CDR2 SVGAGI. Trimming cost V 5 bases and J 0 bases; bases outside gene matches: 3. The CDR3 DNA is TGTGCCAGCAGTCGGGACAGGAACTCCTACGAGCAGTACTTC. It is translated as CASSRDRNSYEQYF.

The chain is built from TRBV18 and TRBJ2-1, with D maybe TRBD2 (6 bases). The CDR3 runs 16 residues. Germline assignment: CDR1 KGHSH and CDR2 LQKENI. V lost 2 bases and J 4 bases, leaving 15 bases between the germline ends. In nucleotides, the CDR3 is TGTGCCAGCTCACCATTTGGCGGGAACTATTACAATGAGCAGTTCTTC. Translation: CASSPFGGNYYNEQFF.

The chain recombines TRBV14 with TRBJ2-2; 11 bases agree with TRBD1. J gave up 3 bases and V 3 bases, and 0 bases lay outside the gene matches. There are 15 residues in the CDR3. CDR1 SGHDN and CDR2 FVKESK come from the germline V gene. In DNA, the CDR3 is TGTGCCAGCAGCCAGGACAGGGGGCACACCGGGGAGCTGTTTTTT. This encodes CASSQDRGHTGELFF.

In its sample, this clone was seen a few times. The chain uses TRBV11-2 and TRBJ2-1; 9 nucleotides line up with TRBD2. Looked up from germline, CDR1 is SGHAT and CDR2 is FQNNGV. The CDR3 extends over 16 amino acids. V gave up 1 base and J gave up 4 bases; unmatched junction bases: 5. The DNA of the CDR3 is TGTGCCAGCAGCTTAGGTTCTAGCGGGGAATACAATGAGCAGTTCTTC. It codes for CASSLGSSGEYNEQFF.

The chain employs TRBV10-3 and TRBJ2-3; no reliable D call. Germline V gene lookup returns CDR1 ENHRY and CDR2 SYGVKD. The CDR3 extends over 13 amino acids. V was shortened by 8 bases and J by 1 base, with 10 bases between the two germline ends. For the CDR3, the DNA is TGTGCCATCCGAGTTCGGGGCACAGATACGCAGTATTTT. Its protein product is CAIRVRGTDTQYF.

The V call is TRBV5-5, the J call TRBJ1-2; D is unclear. CDR1 SGHKS and CDR2 YYEKEE come from the germline V gene (reference sequence). The length of the CDR3 is 13 residues. V lost 1 base to trimming and J lost 2 bases, with 6 bases between them. The CDR3 region is CASSLTPNYGYTF. The CDR3 nucleotides read TGTGCCAGCAGCTTGACTCCCAACTATGGCTACACCTTC.

V gene TRBV4-3 combines with J gene TRBJ2-1; unclear D gene. Trimming shortened V by 4 bases and J by 0 bases, and 16 bases separated the two germline ends. CDR1 and CDR2 from the germline V gene are LGHNA and YSLEER. The CDR3 is 17 amino acids. CDR3 nucleotides: TGCGCCAGCAGCCGCCAAACTAAGGAACACTCCTACAATGAGCAGTTCTTC. Translating it yields CASSRQTKEHSYNEQFF.

V usage is TRBV6-5 and J usage is TRBJ2-1, with TRBD1 matching over 11 bases. The V gene's germline CDR1 is MNHEY and CDR2 SVGAGI. The CDR3 spans 15 residues. V was pared by 5 bases and J by 6 bases, with 6 bases of the junction left unmatched. The CDR3 DNA sequence: TGTGCCAGCAGTCCCGGACAGGGGGCCACCAATGAGCAGTTCTTC. Translated, it gives CASSPGQGATNEQFF.

This clone has just one count. V and J are TRBV15 and TRBJ2-5; 8 bases line up with TRBD2. The CDR3 has 14 amino acids. CDR1 is LNHNV, CDR2 YYDKDF, per germline (reference sequence). With 4 bases clipped from V and 1 base from J, the junction kept 2 bases outside the gene matches. CDR3 sequence reads: CATSIGLAQETQYF. Written as DNA, the CDR3 is TGTGCCACCAGCATCGGACTAGCCCAAGAGACCCAGTACTTC.

V is TRBV7-8 and J is TRBJ1-4, with 11 bases that match TRBD1. The CDR3 covers 15 residues. V shed 5 bases, J shed 7 bases, and the junction held 6 bases outside the gene matches. Per germline, CDR1 SGHVS and CDR2 FQNEAQ. The CDR3 DNA reads TGTGCCAGCAGCCCGACCGGGACAGGGGGTGAAAAACTGTTTTTT. It codes for CASSPTGTGGEKLFF.

In regard to this clone: At one of its ends the junction is not consistent with the germline gene, which may arise from a read error. V gene TRBV5-1 combines with J gene TRBJ2-7; maybe TRBD1 (5 bases). This CDR3 is 14 amino acids long. Germline CDR1 reads SGHRS; CDR2 reads YFSETQ. The CDR3 DNA sequence: TGCGCCAGCAGCTTGGCAGGGTTCTCCCACGAGCAGTACTTC. Translation gives CASSLAGFSHEQYF.

The rearrangement uses TRBV5-1 and TRBJ2-5; possibly TRBD2 for D (5 bases). The CDR3 runs to 14 residues. The V and J ends lost 0 bases and 3 bases respectively, with 9 bases between them. Germline V CDR1 and CDR2: SGHRS, YFSETQ. CDR3 loop: CASSLARAEETQYF. The CDR3 DNA reads TGCGCCAGCAGCTTGGCCAGAGCGGAAGAGACCCAGTACTTC. Full variable domain (missing parts from reference TRBV5-1 and TRBJ2-5): KAGVTQTPRYLIKTRGQQVTLSCSPISGHRSVSWYQQTPGQGLQFLFEYFSETQRNKGNFPGRFSGRQFSNSRSEMNVSTLELGDSALYLCASSLARAEETQYFGPGTRLLVL.

The chain is built from TRBV6-6 and TRBJ2-7; 8 positions agree with TRBD1. Germline-derived CDR1 and CDR2 are MNHNY and SVGAGI (reference sequence). J gave up 6 bases and V 2 bases, and 6 bases lay outside the gene matches. This CDR3 comprises 14 residues. CDR3 sequence: CASSYRRQGSEQYF. The CDR3 coding sequence is TGTGCCAGCAGTTACCGAAGACAGGGGTCCGAGCAGTACTTC.

The sample holds a few counts of this clone. This rearrangement joins TRBV7-9 to TRBJ2-7; the match to TRBD1 covers 9 bases. Germline V CDR1 and CDR2: SEHNR, FQNEAQ (reference sequence). The CDR3 contains 15 residues. J lost 6 bases, V lost 3 bases, and 9 bases had no gene match. The chain's CDR3 is CASSLDGTGTSEQYF. For the CDR3, the DNA is TGTGCCAGCAGCTTGGACGGGACAGGGACCTCCGAGCAGTACTTC. Combining the CDR3 with reference TRBV7-9 and TRBJ2-7 gives the whole variable domain DTGVSQNPRHKITKRGQNVTFRCDPISEHNRLYWYRQTLGQGPEFLTYFQNEAQLEKSRLLSDRFSAERPKGSFSTLEIQRTEQGDSAMYLCASSLDGTGTSEQYFGPGTRLTVT.

V usage is TRBV6-5 and J usage is TRBJ1-3; 10 bases align to TRBD1. After removal of 6 bases from V and 8 bases from J, the junction contained 7 bases not matched to a gene. This CDR3 is built from 14 residues. Germline V gives CDR1 MNHEY, CDR2 SVGAGI. CDR3 sequence reads: CASSRGTGEDTIYF. The DNA of the CDR3 is TGTGCCAGCAGCCGCGGGACAGGGGAGGACACCATATATTTT.

This chain joins TRBV5-1 and TRBJ2-3; 13 bases are shared with TRBD2. With V trimmed by 0 bases and J by 4 bases, 5 bases remained unmatched. Germline values: CDR1 SGHRS, CDR2 YFSETQ. The CDR3 runs 17 residues. The DNA of the CDR3 is TGCGCCAGCAGCTTGGCCCCGGGACTAGCGGGATCAGATACGCAGTATTTT. It yields the protein CASSLAPGLAGSDTQYF.

This chain uses TRBV15 with TRBJ1-3, with 9 positions matching TRBD1. CDR3 length equals 15 residues. Per the germline V gene, CDR1 is LNHNV and CDR2 is YYDKDF (reference sequence). V was clipped by 5 bases and J by 0 bases; unmatched bases: 2. CDR3 DNA sequence: TGTGCCACCAGCGAGACAGGGGGCTCTGGAAACACCATATATTTT. Protein sequence: CATSETGGSGNTIYF.